This T cell receptor beta chain was sequenced in a study of cytotoxic CD8 clonotypes in ibrutinib-treated CLL. CDR3 length equals 20 residues. Overall study results and limits: Clonality (at baseline) was higher than in age-matched healthy donors and tracked circulating CD8+ T-cell counts.

This clone was detected only once. Its antigen is currently unknown. The method was immunoSEQ multiplex PCR; TCRdb's version includes in-frame clones alone and lacks a portion of them. This repertoire shows 130,000 or so clones, 77% found once; its top ten account for 25% to 30%. The receptor was isolated from a human donor with chronic lymphocytic leukemia. The chain is built from TRBV21-1 and TRBJ2-2; the table calls TRBD1, which could not be checked here. TRBV21-1 is a documented pseudogene. Material: PBMCs, obtained after 12 months of ibrutinib treatment. CDR3 sequence: CASSKGPGTGHTANTGELFF. CDR3 nucleotide sequence: TGTGCCAGCAGCAAAGGACCCGGGACAGGTCACACCGCGAACACCGGGGAGCTGTTTTTT.